Sequencing of this TCR beta chain was carried out in a study of T cells in localized non-small cell lung cancer. Whole-study results and caveats: Researchers found a median 57 of the top 100 tumor clones in adjacent lung.

The repertoire was sequenced with immunoSEQ multiplex PCR; TCRdb's copy has only in-frame clones and lacks some. Found here are over a thousand clones, 26% of them singletons; the top ten hold roughly 12%. Worth noting for this clone: Antigen: not known.

The CDR3 covers 17 residues. With 3 bases clipped from V and 0 bases from J, the junction kept 9 bases outside the gene matches. CDR1 and CDR2 from the germline V gene are SGHNT and YENEEA. The receptor was isolated from a woman aged 35 to 70 with stage II lung adenocarcinoma. The sample here was lung tumor tissue, taken before any cancer treatment. The chain is built from TRBV11-3 and TRBJ2-3; 7 bases map to TRBD2. The CDR3 DNA is TGTGCCAGCAGCTTGGGGCGGGAGTTCACTAGCACAGATACGCAGTATTTT. Amino acids: CASSLGREFTSTDTQYF.